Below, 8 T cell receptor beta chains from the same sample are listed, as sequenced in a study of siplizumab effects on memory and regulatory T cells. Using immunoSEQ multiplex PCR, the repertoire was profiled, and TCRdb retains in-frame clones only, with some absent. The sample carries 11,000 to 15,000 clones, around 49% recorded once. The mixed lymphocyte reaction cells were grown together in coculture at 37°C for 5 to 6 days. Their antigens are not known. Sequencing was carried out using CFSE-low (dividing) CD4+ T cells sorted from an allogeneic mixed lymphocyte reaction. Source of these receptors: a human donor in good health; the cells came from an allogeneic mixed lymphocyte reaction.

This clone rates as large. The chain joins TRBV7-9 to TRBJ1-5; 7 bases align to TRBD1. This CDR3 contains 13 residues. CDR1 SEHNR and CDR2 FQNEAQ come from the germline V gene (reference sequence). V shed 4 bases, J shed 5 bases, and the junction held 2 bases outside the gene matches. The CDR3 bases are TGTGCCAGCAGCTCCCAGGGGGATCAGCCCCAGCATTTT. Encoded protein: CASSSQGDQPQHF.

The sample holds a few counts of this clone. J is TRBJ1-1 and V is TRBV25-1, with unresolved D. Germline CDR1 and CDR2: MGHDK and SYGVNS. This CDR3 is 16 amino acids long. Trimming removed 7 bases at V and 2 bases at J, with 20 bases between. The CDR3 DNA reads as TGTGCCAGCACCCCCGCTTGGGGAGGAGAAAACACTGAAGCTTTCTTT. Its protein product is CASTPAWGGENTEAFF.

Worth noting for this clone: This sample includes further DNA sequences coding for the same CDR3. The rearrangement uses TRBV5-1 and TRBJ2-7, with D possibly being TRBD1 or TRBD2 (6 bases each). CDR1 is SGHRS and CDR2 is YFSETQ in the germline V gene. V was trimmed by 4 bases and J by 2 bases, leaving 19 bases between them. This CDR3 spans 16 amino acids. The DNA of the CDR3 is TGCGCCAGCAGCAGTGGGGGCGGGACGGGGGCCTACGAGCAGTACTTC. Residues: CASSSGGGTGAYEQYF.

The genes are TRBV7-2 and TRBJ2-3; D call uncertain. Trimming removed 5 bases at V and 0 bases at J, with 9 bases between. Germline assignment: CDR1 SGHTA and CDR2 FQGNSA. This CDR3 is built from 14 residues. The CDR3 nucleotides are TGTGCCAGCAGCCCTATGTCTAGCACAGATACGCAGTATTTT. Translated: CASSPMSSTDTQYF.

CDR3 bases: TGTGCCAGCAGCTTGATCAGGGGCCAAGAGACCCAGTACTTC. It translates to CASSLIRGQETQYF. This chain connects TRBV5-6 to TRBJ2-5, with D perhaps matching TRBD1 (6 bases). Germline V lookup: CDR1 SGHDT, CDR2 YYEEEE. This CDR3 contains 14 residues. V lost 1 base and J lost 1, with 8 bases in between.

The CDR3 here is CASRGTVTYEQYF. The CDR3 DNA follows: TGTGCCAGCAGAGGGACAGTAACCTACGAGCAGTACTTC. The chain employs TRBV6-6 and TRBJ2-7; TRBD1 matches at 7 bases. V gave up 6 bases and J gave up 2 bases; unmatched junction bases: 4. Germline V gene data show CDR1 as MNHNY and CDR2 as SVGAGI (reference sequence). The CDR3 contains 13 residues.

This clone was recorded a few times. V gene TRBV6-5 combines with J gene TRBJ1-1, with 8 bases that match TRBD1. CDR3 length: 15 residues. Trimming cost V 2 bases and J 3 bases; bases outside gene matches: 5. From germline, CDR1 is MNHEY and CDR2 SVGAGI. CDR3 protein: CASSYGQGWDTEAFF. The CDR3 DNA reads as TGTGCCAGCAGTTACGGACAGGGTTGGGACACTGAAGCTTTCTTT.

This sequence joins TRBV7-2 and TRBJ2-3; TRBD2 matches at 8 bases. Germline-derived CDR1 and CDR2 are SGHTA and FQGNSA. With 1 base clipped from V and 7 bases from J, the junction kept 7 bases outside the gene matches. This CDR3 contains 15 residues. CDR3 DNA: TGTGCCAGCAGCTTAGGCAGCGGGGGAGGTCATACGCAGTATTTT. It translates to CASSLGSGGGHTQYF.